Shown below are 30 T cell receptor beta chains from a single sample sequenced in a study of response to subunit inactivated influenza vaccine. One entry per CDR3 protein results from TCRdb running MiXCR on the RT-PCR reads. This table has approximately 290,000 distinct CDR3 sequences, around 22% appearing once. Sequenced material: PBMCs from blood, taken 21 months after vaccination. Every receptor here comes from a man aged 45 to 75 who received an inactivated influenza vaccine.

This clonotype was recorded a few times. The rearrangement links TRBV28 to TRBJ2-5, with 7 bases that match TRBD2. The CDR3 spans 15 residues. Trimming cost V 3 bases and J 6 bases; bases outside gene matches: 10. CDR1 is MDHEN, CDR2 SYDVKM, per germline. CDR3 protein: CASSFQRDSRKTQYF. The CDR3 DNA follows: TGTGCCAGCAGTTTTCAGCGGGATAGCCGCAAGACCCAGTACTTC.

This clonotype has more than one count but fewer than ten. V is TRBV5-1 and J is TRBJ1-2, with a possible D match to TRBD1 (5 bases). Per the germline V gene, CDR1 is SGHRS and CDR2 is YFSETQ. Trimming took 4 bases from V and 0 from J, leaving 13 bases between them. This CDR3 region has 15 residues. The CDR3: CASSREWGSNYGYTF. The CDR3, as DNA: TGCGCCAGCAGCCGGGAGTGGGGGTCTAACTATGGCTACACCTTC.

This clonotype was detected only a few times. The CDR3 nucleotides are TGTGCCTGGAGTACTATGGGGTTGGAGGCTTTCTTT. This translates into CAWSTMGLEAFF. V gene TRBV30 combines with J gene TRBJ1-1; D is unresolved. Per germline, CDR1 GTSNPN and CDR2 SVGIG (reference sequence). The length of the CDR3 is 12 residues. V was cut by 2 bases and J by 11 bases, with 15 bases left in between.

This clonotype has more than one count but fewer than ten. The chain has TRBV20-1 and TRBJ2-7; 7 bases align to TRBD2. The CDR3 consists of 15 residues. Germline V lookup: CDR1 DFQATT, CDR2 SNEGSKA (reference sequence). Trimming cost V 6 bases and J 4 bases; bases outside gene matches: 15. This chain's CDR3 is CSASPGLVKGYEQYF. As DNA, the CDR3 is TGCAGTGCCTCCCCTGGACTAGTCAAGGGGTACGAGCAGTACTTC.

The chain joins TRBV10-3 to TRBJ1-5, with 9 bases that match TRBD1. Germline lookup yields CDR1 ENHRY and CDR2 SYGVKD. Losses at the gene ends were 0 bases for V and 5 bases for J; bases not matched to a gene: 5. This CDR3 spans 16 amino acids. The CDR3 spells CAISESLGQGDQPQHF. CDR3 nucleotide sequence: TGTGCCATCAGTGAGTCGTTGGGACAGGGAGATCAGCCCCAGCATTTT.

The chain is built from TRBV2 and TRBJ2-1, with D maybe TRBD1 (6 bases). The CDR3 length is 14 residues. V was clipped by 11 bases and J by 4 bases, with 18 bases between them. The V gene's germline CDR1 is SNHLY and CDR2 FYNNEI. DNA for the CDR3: TGTGCCTCAGCAGCAGGGGTCTTTTACAATGAGCAGTTCTTC. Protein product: CASAAGVFYNEQFF. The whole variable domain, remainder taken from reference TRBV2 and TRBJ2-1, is EPEVTQTPSHQVTQMGQEVILRCVPISNHLYFYWYRQILGQKVEFLVSFYNNEISEKSEIFDDQFSVERPDGSNFTLKIRSTKLEDSAMYFCASAAGVFYNEQFFGPGTRLTVL.

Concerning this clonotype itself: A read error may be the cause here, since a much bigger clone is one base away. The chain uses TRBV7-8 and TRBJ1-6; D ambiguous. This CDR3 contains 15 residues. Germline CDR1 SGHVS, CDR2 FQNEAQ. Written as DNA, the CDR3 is TGTGCCAGCAGCCCCTCCGTACCGTATAATTCATCCCTCCACTTT. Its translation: CASSPSVPYNSSLHF.

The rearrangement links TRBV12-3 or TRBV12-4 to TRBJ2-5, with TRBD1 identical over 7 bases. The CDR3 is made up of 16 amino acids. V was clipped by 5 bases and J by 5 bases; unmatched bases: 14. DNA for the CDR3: TGTGCCAGCAGTCCATATCTACAGGGGAGTGAGGAGACCCAGTACTTC. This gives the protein CASSPYLQGSEETQYF.

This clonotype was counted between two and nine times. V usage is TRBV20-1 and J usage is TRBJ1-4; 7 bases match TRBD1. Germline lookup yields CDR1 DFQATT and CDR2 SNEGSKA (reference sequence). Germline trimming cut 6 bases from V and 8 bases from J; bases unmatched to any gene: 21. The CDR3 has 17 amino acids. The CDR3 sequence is CSASPSGTAIRGEKLFF. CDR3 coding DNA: TGCAGTGCGAGCCCTTCCGGGACAGCCATCCGCGGGGAAAAACTGTTTTTT.

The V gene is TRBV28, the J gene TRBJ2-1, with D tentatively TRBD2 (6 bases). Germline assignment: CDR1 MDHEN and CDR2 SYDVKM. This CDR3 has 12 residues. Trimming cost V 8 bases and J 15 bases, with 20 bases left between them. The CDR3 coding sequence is TGTGCCAGCGGGAGGCAGATCAAGACAGTGTTCTTC. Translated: CASGRQIKTVFF.

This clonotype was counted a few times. The CDR3 reads CAISEGQGGNTEAFF. In DNA form, the CDR3 reads TGTGCCATCAGTGAGGGGCAGGGAGGGAACACTGAAGCTTTCTTT. This chain uses TRBV10-3 with TRBJ1-1; D perhaps matches TRBD1 (5 bases). Germline V gene sequence: CDR1 ENHRY, CDR2 SYGVKD. The ends were cut back, 2 bases at V and 1 base at J, with 11 bases in the middle. CDR3 size: 15 residues.

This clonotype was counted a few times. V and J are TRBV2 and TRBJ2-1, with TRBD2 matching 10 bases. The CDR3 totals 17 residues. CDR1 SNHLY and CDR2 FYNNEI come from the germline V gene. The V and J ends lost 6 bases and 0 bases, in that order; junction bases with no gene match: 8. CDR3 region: CASRPLAGVSSYNEQFF. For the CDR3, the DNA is TGTGCCAGCAGACCTCTAGCGGGAGTAAGCTCCTACAATGAGCAGTTCTTC. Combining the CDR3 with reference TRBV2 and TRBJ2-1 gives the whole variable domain EPEVTQTPSHQVTQMGQEVILRCVPISNHLYFYWYRQILGQKVEFLVSFYNNEISEKSEIFDDQFSVERPDGSNFTLKIRSTKLEDSAMYFCASRPLAGVSSYNEQFFGPGTRLTVL.

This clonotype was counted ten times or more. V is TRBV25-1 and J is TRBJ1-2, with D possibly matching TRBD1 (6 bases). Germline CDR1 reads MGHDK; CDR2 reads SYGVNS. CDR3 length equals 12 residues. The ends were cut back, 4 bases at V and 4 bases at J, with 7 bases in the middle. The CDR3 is CASSAGAYGYTF. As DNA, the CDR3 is TGTGCCAGCAGTGCAGGGGCCTATGGCTACACCTTC.

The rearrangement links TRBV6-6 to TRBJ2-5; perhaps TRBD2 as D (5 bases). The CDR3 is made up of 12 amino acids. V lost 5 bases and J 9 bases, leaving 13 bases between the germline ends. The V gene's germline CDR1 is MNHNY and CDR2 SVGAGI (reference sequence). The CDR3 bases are TGTGCCAGCAGTGCTAGCAGACTCTCCCAGTACTTC. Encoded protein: CASSASRLSQYF.

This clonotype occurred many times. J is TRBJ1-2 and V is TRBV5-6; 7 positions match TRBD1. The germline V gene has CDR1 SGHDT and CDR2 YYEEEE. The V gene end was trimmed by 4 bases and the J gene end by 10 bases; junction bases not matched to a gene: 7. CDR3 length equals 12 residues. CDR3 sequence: CASSIWDSYYTF. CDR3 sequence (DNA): TGTGCCAGCAGCATTTGGGACAGCTACTACACCTTC. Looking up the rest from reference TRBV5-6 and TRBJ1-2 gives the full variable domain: DAGVTQSPTHLIKTRGQQVTLRCSPKSGHDTVSWYQQALGQGPQFIFQYYEEEERQRGNFPDRFSGHQFPNYSSELNVNALLLGDSALYLCASSIWDSYYTFGSGTRLTVV.

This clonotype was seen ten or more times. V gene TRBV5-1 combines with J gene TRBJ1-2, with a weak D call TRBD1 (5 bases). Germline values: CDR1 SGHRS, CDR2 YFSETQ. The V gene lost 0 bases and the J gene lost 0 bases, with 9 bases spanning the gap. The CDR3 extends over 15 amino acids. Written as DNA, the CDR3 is TGCGCCAGCAGCTTGGGGTCAGGGACTAACTATGGCTACACCTTC. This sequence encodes CASSLGSGTNYGYTF. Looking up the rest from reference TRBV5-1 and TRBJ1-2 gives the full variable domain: KAGVTQTPRYLIKTRGQQVTLSCSPISGHRSVSWYQQTPGQGLQFLFEYFSETQRNKGNFPGRFSGRQFSNSRSEMNVSTLELGDSALYLCASSLGSGTNYGYTFGSGTRLTVV.

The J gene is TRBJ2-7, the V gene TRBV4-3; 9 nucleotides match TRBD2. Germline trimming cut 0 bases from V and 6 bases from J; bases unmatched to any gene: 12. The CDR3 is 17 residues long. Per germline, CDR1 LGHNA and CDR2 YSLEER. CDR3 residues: CASSQDLARTSAFEQYF. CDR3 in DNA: TGCGCCAGCAGCCAAGATTTGGCGAGGACTAGCGCCTTCGAGCAGTACTTC.

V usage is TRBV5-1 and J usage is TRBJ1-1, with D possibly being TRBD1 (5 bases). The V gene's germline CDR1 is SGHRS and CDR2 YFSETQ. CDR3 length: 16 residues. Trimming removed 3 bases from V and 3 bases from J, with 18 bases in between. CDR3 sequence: CASSSSSRVGDTEAFF. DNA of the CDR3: TGCGCCAGCAGCTCCTCCTCGAGAGTGGGGGACACTGAAGCTTTCTTT.

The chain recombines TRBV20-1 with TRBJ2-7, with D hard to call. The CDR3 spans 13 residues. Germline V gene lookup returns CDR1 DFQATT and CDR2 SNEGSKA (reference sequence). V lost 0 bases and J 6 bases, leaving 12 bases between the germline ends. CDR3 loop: CSARDIEASEQYF. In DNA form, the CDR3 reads TGCAGTGCTAGAGATATAGAGGCGTCCGAGCAGTACTTC.

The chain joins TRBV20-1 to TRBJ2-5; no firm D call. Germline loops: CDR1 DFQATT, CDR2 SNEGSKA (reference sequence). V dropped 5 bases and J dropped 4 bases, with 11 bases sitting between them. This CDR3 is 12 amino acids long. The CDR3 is CSARDWPETQYF. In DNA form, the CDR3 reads TGCAGTGCTCGCGACTGGCCAGAGACCCAGTACTTC.

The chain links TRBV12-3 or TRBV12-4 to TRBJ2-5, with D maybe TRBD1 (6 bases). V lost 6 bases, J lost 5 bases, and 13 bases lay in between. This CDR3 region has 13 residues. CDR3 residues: CASRKGVLETQYF. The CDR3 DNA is TGTGCCAGCAGGAAGGGGGTTTTGGAGACCCAGTACTTC.

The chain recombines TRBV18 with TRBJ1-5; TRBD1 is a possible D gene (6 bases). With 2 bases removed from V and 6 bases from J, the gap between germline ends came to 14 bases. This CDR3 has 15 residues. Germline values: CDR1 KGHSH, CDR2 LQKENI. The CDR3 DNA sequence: TGTGCCAGCTCACCAGGCGGGGGGGCCCGTCAGCCCCAGCATTTT. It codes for CASSPGGGARQPQHF.

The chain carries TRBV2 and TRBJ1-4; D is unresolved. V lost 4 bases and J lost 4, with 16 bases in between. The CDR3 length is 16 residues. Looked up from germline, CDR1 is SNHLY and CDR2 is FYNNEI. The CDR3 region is CASSVLGQMINEKLFF. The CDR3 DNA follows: TGTGCCAGCAGTGTGCTAGGGCAGATGATTAATGAAAAACTGTTTTTT.

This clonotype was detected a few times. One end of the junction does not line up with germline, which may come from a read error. The CDR3 here is CSVQEETQYF. CDR3 sequence (DNA): TGCAGCGTTCAAGAAGAGACCCAGTACTTC. The chain links TRBV29-1 to TRBJ2-5; D is ambiguous. Germline CDR1 reads SQVTM; CDR2 reads ANQGSEA. This CDR3 is 10 amino acids long.

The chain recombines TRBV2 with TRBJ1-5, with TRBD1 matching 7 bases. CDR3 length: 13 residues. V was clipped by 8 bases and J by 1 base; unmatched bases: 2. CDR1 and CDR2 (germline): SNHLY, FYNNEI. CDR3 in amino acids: CASGTESNQPQHF. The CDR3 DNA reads TGTGCCAGCGGGACAGAGAGCAATCAGCCCCAGCATTTT.

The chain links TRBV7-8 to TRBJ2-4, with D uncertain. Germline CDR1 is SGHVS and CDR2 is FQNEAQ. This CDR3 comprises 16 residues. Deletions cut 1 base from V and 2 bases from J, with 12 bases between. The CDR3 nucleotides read TGTGCCAGCAGCTTAGGGTGGGGAACAACCAAAAACATTCAGTACTTC. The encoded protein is CASSLGWGTTKNIQYF.

The CDR3, as DNA: TGTGCCAGCAGTCCGACTAGACGGGGCGAGCAGTACTTC. Translated: CASSPTRRGEQYF. This chain joins TRBV25-1 and TRBJ2-7; TRBD2 might be the D (6 bases). There are 13 residues in the CDR3. V lost 5 bases, J lost 6 bases, and 14 bases lay in between. Per germline, CDR1 MGHDK and CDR2 SYGVNS.

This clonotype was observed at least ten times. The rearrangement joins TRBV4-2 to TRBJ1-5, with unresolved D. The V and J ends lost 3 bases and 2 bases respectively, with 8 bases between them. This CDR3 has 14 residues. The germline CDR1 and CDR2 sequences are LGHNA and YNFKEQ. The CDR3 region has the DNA TGTGCCAGCAGCCAGTACCAGGGCAATCAGCCCCAGCATTTT. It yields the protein CASSQYQGNQPQHF.

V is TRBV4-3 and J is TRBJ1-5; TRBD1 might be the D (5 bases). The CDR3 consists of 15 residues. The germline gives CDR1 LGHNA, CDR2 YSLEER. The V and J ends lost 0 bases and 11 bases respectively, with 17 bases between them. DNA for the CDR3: TGCGCCAGCAGCCAAGATGTGGGGCCTCAGGAGACCCAGCATTTT. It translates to CASSQDVGPQETQHF.

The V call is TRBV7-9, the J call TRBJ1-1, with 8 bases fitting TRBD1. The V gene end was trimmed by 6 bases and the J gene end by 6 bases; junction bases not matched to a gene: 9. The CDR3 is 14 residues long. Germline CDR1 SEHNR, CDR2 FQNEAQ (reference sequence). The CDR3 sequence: CASSIQGAFAEAFF. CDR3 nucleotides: TGTGCCAGCAGTATCCAGGGGGCGTTCGCTGAAGCTTTCTTT.